The clone carrying this TCR beta chain was observed many times. Its antigen is unknown. V lost 4 bases, J lost 7 bases, and 15 bases stayed unmatched. The CDR3 contains 17 residues. In germline, CDR1 is LGHDT, CDR2 YNNKEL (reference sequence). The data are from a study of early T cells in non-severe SARS-CoV-2 infection. Study results and caveats: Anti-spike CD8 responses were favored in VDJdb matching, and private and CD4 specificities were missed.

One entry per CDR3 protein, called by TCRdb with MiXCR from the 5' RACE reads. Of about 60,000 distinct CDR3 sequences listed, around 5.2% are singletons. The sample consisted of whole blood. This TCR derives from an adult who was a healthcare worker with PCR-confirmed SARS-CoV-2 infection or an uninfected control (not recorded which). The chain links TRBV3-1 to TRBJ2-1; 8 bases agree with TRBD2. Here the CDR3 reads CASSPKVASGLLNEQFF. The DNA of the CDR3 is TGTGCCAGCAGCCCAAAAGTGGCTAGCGGGCTATTAAATGAGCAGTTCTTC.